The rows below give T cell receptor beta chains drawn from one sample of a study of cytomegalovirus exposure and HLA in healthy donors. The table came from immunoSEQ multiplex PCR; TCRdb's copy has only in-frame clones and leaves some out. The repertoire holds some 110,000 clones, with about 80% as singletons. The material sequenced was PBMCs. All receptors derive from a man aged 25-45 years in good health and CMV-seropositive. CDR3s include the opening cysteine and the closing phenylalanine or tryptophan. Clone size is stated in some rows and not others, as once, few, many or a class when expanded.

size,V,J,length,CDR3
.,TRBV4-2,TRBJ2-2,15,CASSQADRTTGELFF
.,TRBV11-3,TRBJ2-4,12,CASSFRGDIQYF
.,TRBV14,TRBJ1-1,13,CASSQTVGQGSFF
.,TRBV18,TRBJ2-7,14,CASSLTGGDYEQYF
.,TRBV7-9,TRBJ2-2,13,CASSLVVSGELFF
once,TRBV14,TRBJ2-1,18,CASSPGGGSSGGYDEQFF
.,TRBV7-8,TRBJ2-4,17,CASSFSARFIAKNIQYF
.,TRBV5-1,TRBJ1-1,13,CASTRQMNTEAFF
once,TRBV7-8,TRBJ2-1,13,CASSSTGGHEQFF
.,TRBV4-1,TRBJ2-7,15,CASSQSPRGPSEQYF
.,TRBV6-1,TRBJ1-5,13,CASSRDWDQPQHF
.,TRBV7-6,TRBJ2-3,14,CASSLAIQGYTQYF
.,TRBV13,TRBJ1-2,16,CASRETIGETNYGYTF
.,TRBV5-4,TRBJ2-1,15,CASSPGQGANNEQFF
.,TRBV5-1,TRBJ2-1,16,CASSGNTGSSYNEQFF
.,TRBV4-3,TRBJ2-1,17,CASSQEGTGGDYNEQFF
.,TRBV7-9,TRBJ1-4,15,CASSLFQVSNEKLFF
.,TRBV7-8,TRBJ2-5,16,CASSLGFAGARETQYF
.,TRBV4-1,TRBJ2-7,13,CASSHSGAYEQYF
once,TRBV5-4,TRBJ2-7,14,CASSLEDRIYEQYF
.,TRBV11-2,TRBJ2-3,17,CASSLDWRTSGTDTQYF
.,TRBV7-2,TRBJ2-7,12,CASSLILYEQYF
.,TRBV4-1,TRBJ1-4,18,CASSPSTLGAATNEKLFF
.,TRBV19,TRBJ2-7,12,CASSIPGQGQYF
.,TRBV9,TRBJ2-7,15,CASSVDGDSSYEQYF
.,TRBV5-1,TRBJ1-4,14,CASSIRATNEKLFF
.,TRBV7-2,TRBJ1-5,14,CASSLARGNQPQHF
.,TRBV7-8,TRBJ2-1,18,CASSLVILSAGGPGEQFF
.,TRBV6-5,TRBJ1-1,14,CASSLTAVNTEAFF
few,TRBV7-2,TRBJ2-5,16,CASSPDLAGGRETQYF
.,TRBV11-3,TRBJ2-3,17,CASSGASGGTITDTQYF
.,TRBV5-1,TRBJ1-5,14,CASSLGQRNQPQHF
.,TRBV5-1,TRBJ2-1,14,CASGQGQANNEQFF
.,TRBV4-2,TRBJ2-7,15,CASSQEEGGPDEQYF
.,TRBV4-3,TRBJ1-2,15,CASSSGQLQSYGYTF
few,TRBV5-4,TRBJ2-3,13,CASSANGADTQYF
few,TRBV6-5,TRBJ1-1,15,CASNSAQGGPTEAFF
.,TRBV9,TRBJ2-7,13,CASSPAGSYEQYF
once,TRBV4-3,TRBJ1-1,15,CASSQDRGARTEAFF
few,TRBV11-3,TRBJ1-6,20,CASSLAPFQVLSSYNSPLHF
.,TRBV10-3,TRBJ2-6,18,CAIRASTGPRSGANGLTF
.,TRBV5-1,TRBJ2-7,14,CASSLTRGPYEQYF
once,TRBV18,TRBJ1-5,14,CASSPSRGNQPQHF
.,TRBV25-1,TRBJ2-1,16,CASSPNNAGGWNEQFF
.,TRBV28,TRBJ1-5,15,CASSLPRGSNQPQHF
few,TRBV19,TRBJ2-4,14,CASSAREGKNIQYF
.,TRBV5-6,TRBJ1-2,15,CASSLRHPGGYGYTF
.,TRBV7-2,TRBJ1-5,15,CASSTRTSLNQPQHF
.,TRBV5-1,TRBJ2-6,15,CASRTVSSGANGLTF
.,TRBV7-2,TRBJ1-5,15,CASSSTGGSNQPQHF
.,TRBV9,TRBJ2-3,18,CASSVTQAASGGLDTQYF
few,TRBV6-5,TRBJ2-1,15,CASNSWLGGVSEQFF
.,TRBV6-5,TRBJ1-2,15,CASSYQVAGSDGYTF
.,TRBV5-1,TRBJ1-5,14,CASSLGEANQPQHF